This TCR beta chain was found in a study of CD8 T cells in ankylosing spondylitis. Findings and caveats of the study: Peripheral blood held disease-linked clones only at relatively low frequency, and these were CD8+.

Libraries for TCR beta were made by quantitative 5'-RACE with molecular barcodes. One entry per CDR3 protein results from TCRdb running MiXCR on the 5' RACE reads. This repertoire shows a few hundred thousand distinct CDR3 sequences, about 20% found once; its top ten account for about a third. Trimming took 1 base from V and 10 from J, leaving 8 bases between them. The CDR3 has 12 residues. In germline, CDR1 is SGHDN, CDR2 FVKESK. This clonotype was picked up many times. Antigen: not known. Sequencing was carried out using blood, either unsorted or a sorted T cell fraction (not recorded which). The TCR comes from a male donor with ankylosing spondylitis or in good health (not recorded which). The J gene is TRBJ2-1, the V gene TRBV14, with no clear D. The CDR3 DNA reads as TGTGCCAGCAGCCAAGTGAGGAAGGAGCAGTTCTTC. Translated: CASSQVRKEQFF.